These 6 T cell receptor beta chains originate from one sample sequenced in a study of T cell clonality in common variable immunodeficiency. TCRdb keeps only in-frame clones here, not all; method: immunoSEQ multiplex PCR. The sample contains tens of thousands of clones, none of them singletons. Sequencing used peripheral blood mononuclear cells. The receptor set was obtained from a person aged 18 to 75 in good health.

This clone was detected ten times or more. The CDR3 DNA, read in part, is TGTGCCAGCAGTGAGCCGGGACAGATCCCTTACGAG. It specifies CASSEPGQIPYE. In full, the CDR3 is CASSEPGQIPYEQYF. The V call is TRBV6-1, the J call TRBJ2-7, with TRBD1 matching 7 bases. Read coverage stops 3 residues before the CDR3 terminus; the germline J gene supplies the remainder. Germline V lookup: CDR1 MNHNS, CDR2 SASEGT. The trim removed 3 bases at V and 4 bases at J, leaving 9 bases unmatched. This CDR3 is built from 15 residues.

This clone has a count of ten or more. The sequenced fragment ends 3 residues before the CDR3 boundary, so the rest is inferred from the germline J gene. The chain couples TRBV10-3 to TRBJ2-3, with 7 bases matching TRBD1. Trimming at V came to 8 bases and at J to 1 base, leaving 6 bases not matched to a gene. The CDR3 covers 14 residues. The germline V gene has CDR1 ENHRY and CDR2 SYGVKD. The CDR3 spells CAIGKTGRTDTQYF. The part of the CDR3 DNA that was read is TGTGCCATCGGGAAGACAGGGCGCACAGATACG.

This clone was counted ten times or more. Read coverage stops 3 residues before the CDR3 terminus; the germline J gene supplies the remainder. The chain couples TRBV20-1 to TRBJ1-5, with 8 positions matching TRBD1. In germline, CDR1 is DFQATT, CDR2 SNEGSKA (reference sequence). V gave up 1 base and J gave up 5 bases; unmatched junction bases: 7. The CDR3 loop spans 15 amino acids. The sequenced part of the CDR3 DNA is TGCAGTGCTAGAGTTACCTACAGGGGGGATCAGCCC. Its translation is CSARVTYRGDQP. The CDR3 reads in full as CSARVTYRGDQPQHF.

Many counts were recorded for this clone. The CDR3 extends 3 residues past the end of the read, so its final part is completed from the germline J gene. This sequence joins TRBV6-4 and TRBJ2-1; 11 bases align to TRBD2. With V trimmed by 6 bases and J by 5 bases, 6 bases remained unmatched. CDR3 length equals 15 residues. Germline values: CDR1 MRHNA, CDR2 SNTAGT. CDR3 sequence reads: CASSPGTSGNNEQFF. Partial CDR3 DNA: TGTGCCAGCAGCCCCGGGACTAGCGGAAACAATGAG.

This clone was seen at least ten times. CDR3 amino acids: CSAAQAVNTEAFF. The covered CDR3 bases are TGCAGTGCTGCACAGGCCGTGAACACTGAA. This chain links TRBV20-1 with TRBJ1-1, with TRBD1 as a possible D gene (5 bases). The read comes to an end 3 residues before the CDR3 does, leaving the germline J gene to fill in the end. This CDR3 is built from 13 residues. CDR1 and CDR2 (germline): DFQATT, SNEGSKA (reference sequence). V was cut by 5 bases and J by 0 bases, with 10 bases left in between.

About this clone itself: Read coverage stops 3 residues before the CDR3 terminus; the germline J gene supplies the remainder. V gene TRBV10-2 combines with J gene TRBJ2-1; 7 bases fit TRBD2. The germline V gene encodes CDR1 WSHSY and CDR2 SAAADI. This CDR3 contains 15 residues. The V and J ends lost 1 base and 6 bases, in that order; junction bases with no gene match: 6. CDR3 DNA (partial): TGCGCCAGCAGTGAGTGGGGGGGAGGCTCCAATGAG. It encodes CASSEWGGGSNE. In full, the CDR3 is CASSEWGGGSNEQFF.